One and the same sample provided the 9 T cell receptor beta chains below, sequenced in a study of long-term antiretroviral therapy in people with HIV. Running of the v3.0 immunoSEQ assay took place at survey level. The protocol was immunoSEQ multiplex PCR, while the TCRdb copy is restricted to in-frame clones and leaves out a portion. The profile covers 17,000 or so clones, with about 91% appearing a single time and 7.5% to 9.5% taken by the ten largest. The sample in question was unsorted PBMCs, obtained 0.3 years after starting antiretroviral therapy. The receptors were gathered from a man aged 60 to 75 with HIV.

This clone was seen a handful of times. The J gene is TRBJ2-5, the V gene TRBV12-5; D possibly corresponds to TRBD1 (6 bases). V was trimmed by 5 bases and J by 5 bases, leaving 12 bases between them. The CDR3 runs to 13 residues. CDR1 and CDR2 (germline): LGHNT, FRNRAP. CDR3 loop: CASGLAGVETQYF. Here the CDR3 DNA reads TGTGCTAGTGGTCTCGCAGGGGTGGAGACCCAGTACTTC.

The chain combines TRBV4-1 with TRBJ1-2; perhaps TRBD1 as D (5 bases). The CDR3 covers 17 residues. Trimming pared 3 bases from V and 5 bases from J, leaving 22 bases between. Germline CDR1 is MGHRA and CDR2 is YSYEKL. As DNA, the CDR3 is TGCGCCAGCAGCCAGGGACCCGGACAACCCTTTGGGTATGGCTACACCTTC. Protein: CASSQGPGQPFGYGYTF.

The rearrangement uses TRBV5-1 and TRBJ2-2; 7 bases line up with TRBD1. There are 16 residues in the CDR3. CDR1 and CDR2 (germline): SGHRS, YFSETQ. Germline trimming cut 2 bases from V and 0 bases from J; bases unmatched to any gene: 4. The CDR3 region is CASSLGGGPNTGELFF. The CDR3 DNA reads TGCGCCAGCAGCTTAGGGGGCGGGCCGAACACCGGGGAGCTGTTTTTT.

The chain uses TRBV11-2 and TRBJ1-2; D is unresolved. There are 14 residues in the CDR3. CDR1 is SGHAT, CDR2 FQNNGV, per germline. Trimming took off 2 bases at V and 7 bases at J, with 14 bases between the two ends. CDR3 coding DNA: TGTGCCAGCAGCTTATTTGTCAGTCAATCTGGCTACACCTTC. Its protein product is CASSLFVSQSGYTF.

The V and J genes are TRBV27 and TRBJ2-3; D gene ambiguous. The germline V gene encodes CDR1 MNHEY and CDR2 SMNVEV (reference sequence). The V and J ends lost 6 bases and 3 bases respectively, with 10 bases between them. The CDR3 totals 13 residues. The CDR3 spells CASSFPETDTQYF. The CDR3 DNA follows: TGTGCCAGCAGCTTCCCAGAGACAGATACGCAGTATTTT.

The V and J genes are TRBV6-6 and TRBJ2-1, with D uncertain. Germline values: CDR1 MNHNY, CDR2 SVGAGI (reference sequence). This CDR3 comprises 12 residues. Trimming left V 4 bases short and J 7 bases short, with 8 bases between. The CDR3 sequence is CASSSPGNEQFF. As DNA, the CDR3 is TGTGCCAGCAGTTCCCCGGGTAATGAGCAGTTCTTC.

The gene calls are TRBV11-3 and TRBJ2-2; 12 bases agree with TRBD2. Germline V gene lookup returns CDR1 SGHNT and CDR2 YENEEA. This CDR3 is built from 17 residues. J gave up 2 bases and V 1 base, and 2 bases lay outside the gene matches. The CDR3 DNA reads TGTGCCAGCAGCTTAGCGACTAGCGGGGGAAACACCGGGGAGCTGTTTTTT. Translation: CASSLATSGGNTGELFF.

V and J are TRBV10-3 and TRBJ2-7, with D unclear. Trimming took off 3 bases at V and 2 bases at J, with 5 bases between the two ends. Germline V CDR1 and CDR2: ENHRY, SYGVKD. This CDR3 has 12 residues. This CDR3 reads CAISDPTYEQYF. CDR3 in DNA: TGTGCCATCAGTGACCCCACCTACGAGCAGTACTTC.

This clone was picked up a small number of times. The CDR3 DNA reads as TGTGCCAGCAGCCCCCAGGGGAGCACTGAAGCTTTCTTT. This encodes CASSPQGSTEAFF. V is TRBV7-3 and J is TRBJ1-1, with a tentative D call TRBD1 (6 bases). With 5 bases removed from V and 4 bases from J, the gap between germline ends came to 11 bases. The V gene's germline CDR1 is SGHTA and CDR2 FQGTGA. The CDR3 consists of 13 residues.